One sample yielded the 24 T cell receptor beta chains listed below, sequenced in a study of blood T cell repertoires in COVID-19. Assay used: immunoSEQ multiplex PCR; TCRdb lists only in-frame clones, some missing. The sample gives fewer than 350,000 clones, about four fifths of which show up once; 2.5% to 3% is in the top ten. The sample taken for sequencing was peripheral blood. The receptors were gathered from a woman in her fifties or sixties with active or convalescent COVID-19.

CDR3 amino acids: CASSLAKTGELANYGYTF. DNA for the CDR3: TGTGCCAGCAGCTTAGCGAAGACAGGGGAGTTAGCTAACTATGGCTACACCTTC. This chain uses TRBV7-9 with TRBJ1-2; 8 nucleotides match TRBD1. After removal of 0 bases from V and 0 bases from J, the junction contained 9 bases not matched to a gene. In germline, CDR1 is SEHNR, CDR2 FQNEAQ (reference sequence). The CDR3 runs to 18 residues.

The table lists this clone with a few counts. V gene TRBV14 combines with J gene TRBJ2-7; D unclear. V was shortened by 3 bases and J by 5 bases, with 11 bases between the two germline ends. Germline CDR1 and CDR2: SGHDN and FVKESK. This CDR3 spans 13 amino acids. The CDR3 is CASSHLGEDEQYF. The CDR3 coding sequence is TGTGCCAGCAGCCACCTAGGTGAGGACGAGCAGTACTTC.

The V call is TRBV6-5, the J call TRBJ1-3; D is unresolved. V lost 7 bases and J 0 bases, leaving 10 bases between the germline ends. The V gene's germline CDR1 is MNHEY and CDR2 SVGAGI. The CDR3 consists of 14 residues. CDR3 sequence: CASMRAGSGNTIYF. In DNA form, the CDR3 reads TGTGCCAGCATGAGGGCGGGCTCTGGAAACACCATATATTTT.

This clone was detected only once. V usage is TRBV7-9 and J usage is TRBJ2-3; 7 nucleotides match TRBD2. Germline V gene data show CDR1 as SEHNR and CDR2 as FQNEAQ (reference sequence). With V trimmed by 3 bases and J by 0 bases, 3 bases remained unmatched. This CDR3 region has 15 residues. CDR3: CASSLASGSTDTQYF. The CDR3 DNA is TGTGCCAGCAGCTTGGCTAGCGGAAGCACAGATACGCAGTATTTT.

For this clone: Sequence at one end of the junction differs from germline and may be a read error. The chain recombines TRBV23-1 with TRBJ2-7, with 12 bases lining up with TRBD1. TRBV23-1 has ORF status, its function being uncertain. The CDR3 loop spans 17 amino acids. The CDR3 DNA sequence: TGCGCCAGCACTCAACGAGGTGGGGACAGGGGGCTCTACGAGCAGTACTTC. This gives the protein CASTQRGGDRGLYEQYF.

V is TRBV7-2 and J is TRBJ2-1; TRBD2 might be the D (6 bases). There are 13 residues in the CDR3. The V gene's germline CDR1 is SGHTA and CDR2 FQGNSA. With 5 bases removed from V and 10 bases from J, the gap between germline ends came to 15 bases. As DNA, the CDR3 is TGTGCCAGCAGCCCGCCGGGGGTTGGGGAGCAGTTCTTC. It translates to CASSPPGVGEQFF.

The rearrangement joins TRBV5-1 to TRBJ1-2; no firm D call. CDR3 length: 14 residues. The V and J ends lost 1 base and 8 bases respectively, with 15 bases between them. Per the germline V gene, CDR1 is SGHRS and CDR2 is YFSETQ. CDR3 residues: CASSLLPGTDGYTF. The CDR3 nucleotides are TGCGCCAGCAGCTTGCTTCCGGGAACTGACGGCTACACCTTC.

This chain uses TRBV10-3 with TRBJ1-1; D unclear. The V end lost 0 bases, the J end lost 6 bases, and 14 bases lay between the germline ends. The CDR3 contains 15 residues. Germline V lookup: CDR1 ENHRY, CDR2 SYGVKD. CDR3 region: CAISESGLEGAEAFF. CDR3 in DNA: TGTGCCATCAGTGAGTCGGGGTTGGAGGGTGCTGAAGCTTTCTTT.

The gene calls are TRBV11-2 and TRBJ1-1, with a weak D call TRBD1 (6 bases). Germline CDR1 reads SGHAT; CDR2 reads FQNNGV. This CDR3 comprises 13 residues. V was pared by 0 bases and J by 6 bases, with 8 bases between. The CDR3 DNA follows: TGTGCCAGCAGCTTAGATGGGGGCCCTGAAGCTTTCTTT. Its protein is CASSLDGGPEAFF.

This sequence joins TRBV9 and TRBJ2-1; TRBD2 agrees at 8 bases. V lost 0 bases to trimming and J lost 7 bases; unmatched junction nucleotides: 9. Germline loops: CDR1 SGDLS, CDR2 YYNGEE. This CDR3 has 16 amino acids. The CDR3 nucleotides read TGTGCCAGCAGCGTAGAGCTTAGCGGGGCGTTAAATGAGCAGTTCTTC. This encodes CASSVELSGALNEQFF.

Worth noting for this clone: This CDR3 is also generated by other DNA sequences in the sample. J is TRBJ2-7 and V is TRBV19; a weak D match, TRBD1 (6 bases). The CDR3 extends over 13 amino acids. With 6 bases removed from V and 2 bases from J, the gap between germline ends came to 11 bases. Germline V gene lookup returns CDR1 LNHDA and CDR2 SQIVND (reference sequence). CDR3 bases: TGTGCCAGTAGCAGCAGGGGTACCTACGAGCAGTACTTC. Amino acids: CASSSRGTYEQYF.

The chain is built from TRBV2 and TRBJ1-1, with 7 bases aligning to TRBD1. V was pared by 6 bases and J by 11 bases, with 15 bases of the junction left unmatched. Per the germline V gene, CDR1 is SNHLY and CDR2 is FYNNEI. This CDR3 spans 14 amino acids. CDR3: CASRPEGGHHDAFF. CDR3 DNA sequence: TGTGCCAGCAGACCCGAAGGGGGCCACCACGACGCTTTCTTT.

The chain employs TRBV2 and TRBJ2-2; D may be TRBD2 (6 bases). CDR3 size: 13 residues. Germline V CDR1 and CDR2: SNHLY, FYNNEI. Deletions cut 6 bases from V and 4 bases from J, with 9 bases between. Written as DNA, the CDR3 is TGTGCCAGCAGGGGGGGTGTCACCGGGGAGCTGTTTTTT. This sequence encodes CASRGGVTGELFF.

The rearrangement links TRBV7-9 to TRBJ2-1; 10 bases agree with TRBD2. V dropped 2 bases and J dropped 4; count of bases not matched to a gene: 2. This CDR3 has 15 amino acids. Per germline, CDR1 SEHNR and CDR2 FQNEAQ (reference sequence). The CDR3 reads CASSLQRGGYNEQFF. CDR3 sequence (DNA): TGTGCCAGCAGCTTACAGCGGGGGGGTTACAATGAGCAGTTCTTC.

This chain links TRBV3-1 (or the pseudogene TRBV3-2) with TRBJ1-2; D remains ambiguous. The ends were cut back, 8 bases at V and 4 bases at J, with 17 bases in the middle. In germline, CDR1 is LGHDT, CDR2 YNNKEL (reference sequence). CDR3 size: 14 residues. The CDR3 reads CASLGPSILYGYTF. The CDR3 DNA reads as TGTGCCAGCCTGGGCCCGTCGATACTCTATGGCTACACCTTC.

The rearrangement joins TRBV24-1 to TRBJ2-3, with D perhaps TRBD2 (6 bases). This CDR3 has 17 amino acids. Deletions cut 2 bases from V and 0 bases from J, with 14 bases between. Germline V CDR1 and CDR2: KGHDR, SFDVKD. The CDR3 DNA follows: TGTGCCACCAGTGATTCTCGGGAGCTCCTAAGCACAGATACGCAGTATTTT. This sequence encodes CATSDSRELLSTDTQYF.

The count of this clone is one. This chain joins TRBV25-1 and TRBJ1-2; a weak D match, TRBD1 (5 bases). Trimming stripped 7 bases from V and 8 bases from J, with 14 bases between. The germline V gene has CDR1 MGHDK and CDR2 SYGVNS. The CDR3 spans 12 residues. CDR3 sequence (DNA): TGTGCCAGCACCAACTCGGGGGTAGGCTACACCTTC. Translating gives CASTNSGVGYTF.

In its sample, this clone was seen once. V is TRBV5-1 and J is TRBJ1-1; perhaps TRBD1 as D (5 bases). Germline V gene data show CDR1 as SGHRS and CDR2 as YFSETQ. V dropped 0 bases and J dropped 10 bases, with 16 bases sitting between them. The CDR3 loop spans 14 amino acids. CDR3 amino acids: CASSLAGQGSGAFF. In DNA, the CDR3 is TGCGCCAGCAGCTTGGCTGGGCAGGGTTCGGGAGCTTTCTTT.

This clone turned up a few times. This rearrangement joins TRBV7-8 to TRBJ2-1; 8 bases are a match to TRBD2. Trimming cost V 0 bases and J 6 bases; bases outside gene matches: 4. The CDR3 is 15 amino acids. The germline V gene encodes CDR1 SGHVS and CDR2 FQNEAQ. DNA for the CDR3: TGTGCCAGCAGCTTAGCCGGGGGGGCCGGCAATGAGCAGTTCTTC. Translated: CASSLAGGAGNEQFF.

This clone was counted once. The CDR3 is CASSVARDRGSGYTF. The CDR3 region has the DNA TGTGCCAGCAGCGTAGCTCGGGACAGGGGCAGCGGCTACACCTTC. This chain joins TRBV9 and TRBJ1-2; 10 bases line up with TRBD1. This CDR3 contains 15 residues. Unmatched junction bases numbered 7, after V lost 0 bases and J lost 8 bases. Germline values: CDR1 SGDLS, CDR2 YYNGEE.

This chain links TRBV7-3 with TRBJ1-1; a possible D gene is TRBD1 (5 bases). The ends were cut back, 2 bases at V and 0 bases at J, with 16 bases in the middle. The CDR3 runs to 17 residues. Germline-derived CDR1 and CDR2 are SGHTA and FQGTGA. CDR3 bases: TGTGCCAGCAGCTTAGGGAGGCGGGACCCGTTGAACACTGAAGCTTTCTTT. This codes for CASSLGRRDPLNTEAFF.

This clone was picked up one time. The rearrangement joins TRBV5-6 to TRBJ1-4; weak D call: TRBD1 (5 bases). Per the germline V gene, CDR1 is SGHDT and CDR2 is YYEEEE. This CDR3 spans 14 amino acids. V gave up 5 bases and J gave up 8 bases, with 16 bases separating them. CDR3 DNA: TGTGCCAGCAGGTTCGGGGGAGTTGACGAAAAACTGTTTTTT. It translates to CASRFGGVDEKLFF.

V and J are TRBV10-3 and TRBJ1-2; D call uncertain. Germline CDR1 is ENHRY and CDR2 is SYGVKD. This CDR3 has 15 residues. V lost 0 bases and J 3 bases, leaving 11 bases between the germline ends. CDR3 sequence: CAISESWEAYYGYTF. As DNA, the CDR3 is TGTGCCATCAGTGAGTCCTGGGAGGCGTACTATGGCTACACCTTC.

This clone was observed a handful of times. The gene calls are TRBV18 and TRBJ2-1, with TRBD2 identical over 12 bases. The CDR3 is made up of 15 amino acids. The J segment lost 5 bases and the V segment lost 3 bases, leaving 2 bases of the junction unmatched. Germline V CDR1 and CDR2: KGHSH, LQKENI. Here the CDR3 reads CASSPRLAGDNEQFF. The CDR3 DNA sequence: TGTGCCAGCTCACCTCGACTAGCGGGGGACAATGAGCAGTTCTTC.